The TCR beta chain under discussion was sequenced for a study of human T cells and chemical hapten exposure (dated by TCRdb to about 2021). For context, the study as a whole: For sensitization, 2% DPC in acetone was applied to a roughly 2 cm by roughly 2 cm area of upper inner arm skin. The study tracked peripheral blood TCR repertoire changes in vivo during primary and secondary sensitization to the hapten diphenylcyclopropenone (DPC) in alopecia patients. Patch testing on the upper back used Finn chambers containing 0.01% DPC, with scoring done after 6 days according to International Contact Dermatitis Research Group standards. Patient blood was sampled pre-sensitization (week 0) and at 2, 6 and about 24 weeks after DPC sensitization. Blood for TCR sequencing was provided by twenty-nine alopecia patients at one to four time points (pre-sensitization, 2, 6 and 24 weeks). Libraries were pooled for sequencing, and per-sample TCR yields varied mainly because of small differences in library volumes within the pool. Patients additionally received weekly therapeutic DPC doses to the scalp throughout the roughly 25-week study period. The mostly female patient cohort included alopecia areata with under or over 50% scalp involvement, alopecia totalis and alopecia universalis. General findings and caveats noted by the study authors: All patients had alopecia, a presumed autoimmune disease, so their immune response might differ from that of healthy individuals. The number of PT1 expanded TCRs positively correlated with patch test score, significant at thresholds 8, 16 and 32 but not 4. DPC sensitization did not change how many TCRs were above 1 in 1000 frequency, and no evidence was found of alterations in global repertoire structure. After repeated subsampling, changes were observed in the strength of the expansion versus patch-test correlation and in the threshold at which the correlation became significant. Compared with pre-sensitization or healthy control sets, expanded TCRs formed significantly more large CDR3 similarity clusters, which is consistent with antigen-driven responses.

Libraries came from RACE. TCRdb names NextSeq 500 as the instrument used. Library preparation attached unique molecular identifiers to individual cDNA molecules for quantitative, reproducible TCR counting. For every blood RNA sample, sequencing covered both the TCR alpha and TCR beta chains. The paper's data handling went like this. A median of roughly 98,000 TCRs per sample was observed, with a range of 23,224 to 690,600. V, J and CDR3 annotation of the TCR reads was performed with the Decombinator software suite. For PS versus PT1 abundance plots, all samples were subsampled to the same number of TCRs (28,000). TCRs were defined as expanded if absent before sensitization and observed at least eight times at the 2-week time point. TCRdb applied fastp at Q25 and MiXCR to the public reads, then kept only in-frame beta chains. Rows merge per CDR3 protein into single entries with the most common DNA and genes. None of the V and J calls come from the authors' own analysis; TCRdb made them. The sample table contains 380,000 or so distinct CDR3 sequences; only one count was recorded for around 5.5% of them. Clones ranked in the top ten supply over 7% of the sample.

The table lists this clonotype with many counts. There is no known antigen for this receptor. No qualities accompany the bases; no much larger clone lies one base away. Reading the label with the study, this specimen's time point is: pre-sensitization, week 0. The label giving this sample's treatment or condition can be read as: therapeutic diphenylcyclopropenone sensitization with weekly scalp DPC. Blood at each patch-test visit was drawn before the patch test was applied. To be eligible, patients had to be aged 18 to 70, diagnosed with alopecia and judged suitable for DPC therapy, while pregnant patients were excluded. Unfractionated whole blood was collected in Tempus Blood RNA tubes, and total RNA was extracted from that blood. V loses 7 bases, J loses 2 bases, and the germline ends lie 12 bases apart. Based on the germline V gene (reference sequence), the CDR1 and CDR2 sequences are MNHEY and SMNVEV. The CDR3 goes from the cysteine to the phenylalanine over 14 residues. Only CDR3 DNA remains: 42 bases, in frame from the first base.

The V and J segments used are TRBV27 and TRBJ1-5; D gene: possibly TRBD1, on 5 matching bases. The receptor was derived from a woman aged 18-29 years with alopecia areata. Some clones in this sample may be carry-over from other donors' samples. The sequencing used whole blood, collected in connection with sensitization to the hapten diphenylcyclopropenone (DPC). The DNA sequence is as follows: TGTGCCAGCACCCCGAGAGGGGGCAATCAGCCCCAGCATTTT. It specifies CASTPRGGNQPQHF.